This T cell receptor (beta chain) derives from a study of control samples from healthy donors and cancer patients. TCRdb's copy holds only in-frame clones and misses some; the assay was immunoSEQ multiplex PCR. The sample yields 85,000 to 120,000 clones, just over 90% seen once. V dropped 5 bases and J dropped 7 bases, with 15 bases sitting between them. The CDR3 length is 14 residues. Germline lookup yields CDR1 MNHEY and CDR2 SVGAGI. The sequencing sample was made of blood. V and J are TRBV6-5 and TRBJ2-1; tentatively, D is TRBD2 (5 bases). This receptor was taken from a woman aged 18-29 years in good health. In nucleotides, the CDR3 is TGTGCCAGCAGTCTAGCTCCCGACACGAATGAGCAGTTCTTC. It translates to CASSLAPDTNEQFF.